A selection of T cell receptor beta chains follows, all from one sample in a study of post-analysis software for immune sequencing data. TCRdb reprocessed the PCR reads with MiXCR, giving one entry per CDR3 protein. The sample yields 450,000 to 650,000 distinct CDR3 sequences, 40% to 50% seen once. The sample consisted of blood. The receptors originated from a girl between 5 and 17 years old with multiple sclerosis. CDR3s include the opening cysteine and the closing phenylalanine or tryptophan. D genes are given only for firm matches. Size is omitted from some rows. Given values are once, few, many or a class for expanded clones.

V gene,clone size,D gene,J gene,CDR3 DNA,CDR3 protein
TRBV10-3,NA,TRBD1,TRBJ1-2,TGTGCCATCAGTGAGAGGGGGCGTACCTATGGCTACACCTTC,CAISERGRTYGYTF
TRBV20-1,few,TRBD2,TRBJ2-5,TGCAGTGCTACACCCGGGACTAGCGGGGGAAGGAAGGGAGAGACCCAGTACTTC,CSATPGTSGGRKGETQYF
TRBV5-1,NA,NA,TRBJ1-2,TGCGCCAGCAGCTTGGGGGCCCTCGACCTCTATGGCTACACCTTC,CASSLGALDLYGYTF
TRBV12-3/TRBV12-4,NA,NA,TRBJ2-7,TGTGCCAGCACCCAGGCCCTTGCCTACGAGCAGTACTTC,CASTQALAYEQYF
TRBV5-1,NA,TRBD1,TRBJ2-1,TGCGCCAGCAGCTTGTGGGACAGGGTCAATGAGCAGTTCTTC,CASSLWDRVNEQFF
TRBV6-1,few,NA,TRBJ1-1,TGTGCCAGCAGTGAAGAAGGGGTGTCTGAAGCTTTCTTT,CASSEEGVSEAFF
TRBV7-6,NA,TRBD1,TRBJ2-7,TGTGCCAGCAGCTTATCACAGGACAGGAGCTCCTACGAGCAGTACTTC,CASSLSQDRSSYEQYF
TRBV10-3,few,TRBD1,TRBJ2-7,TGTGCCATCAGTGATAGGACAGGTTTCGTCTACGAGCAGTACTTC,CAISDRTGFVYEQYF
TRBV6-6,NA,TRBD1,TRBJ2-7,TGTGCCAGCAGTGCAACACAGGGGTACGAGCAGTACTTC,CASSATQGYEQYF
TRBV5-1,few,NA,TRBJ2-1,TGCGCCAGCAGGAGGCAGGGTACCTCCTACAATGAGCAGTTCTTC,CASRRQGTSYNEQFF
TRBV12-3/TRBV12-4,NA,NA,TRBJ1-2,TGTGCCAGCACCTCCCAGATTAACTATGGCTACACCTTC,CASTSQINYGYTF
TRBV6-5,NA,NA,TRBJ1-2,TGTGCCAGCAGTTACTCGTCGATTGGGGAATATGGCTACACCTTC,CASSYSSIGEYGYTF
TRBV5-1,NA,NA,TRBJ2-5,TGCGCCAGCAGCTTGGATCAGGGGATAGAGCAGTACTTC,CASSLDQGIEQYF
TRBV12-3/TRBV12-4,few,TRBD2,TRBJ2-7,TGTGCCAGCAGTTCCGTGACTAGCGCACCCTACGAGCAGTACTTC,CASSSVTSAPYEQYF
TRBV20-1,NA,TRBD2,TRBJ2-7,TGCAGTGCTAGGGGAGCGGGGGGGCCCTACGAGCAGTACTTC,CSARGAGGPYEQYF
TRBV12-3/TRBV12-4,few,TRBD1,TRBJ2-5,TGTGCCAGCAGTTATCCGGGACAGGGGGCAAAGACCCAGTACTTC,CASSYPGQGAKTQYF
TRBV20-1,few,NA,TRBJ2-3,TGCAGTGCTAGGCGGGGCACGGATACGCAGTATTTT,CSARRGTDTQYF
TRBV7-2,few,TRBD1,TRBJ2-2,TGTGCCAGCAGCCAAACAGGGGACACCGGGGAGCTGTTTTTT,CASSQTGDTGELFF
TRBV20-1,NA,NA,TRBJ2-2,TGCAGTGCTAGAGATGGGGCGAACACCGGGGAGCTGTTTTTT,CSARDGANTGELFF
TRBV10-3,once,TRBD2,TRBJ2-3,TGTGCCATCAGTGAGAGACTAGCGGGAATGACAGATACGCAGTATTTT,CAISERLAGMTDTQYF
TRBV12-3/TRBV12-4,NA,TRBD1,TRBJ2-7,TGTGCCAGCAGTCTAGCCGGACAGGGAGATACCTACGAGCAGTACTTC,CASSLAGQGDTYEQYF
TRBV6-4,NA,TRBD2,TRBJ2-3,TGTGCCAGCAGTGACTCCGGACTAGCTTCGGATACGCAGTATTTT,CASSDSGLASDTQYF
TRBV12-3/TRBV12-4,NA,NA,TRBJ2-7,TGTGCCAGCAGTTTACGAGGGAGGTCCTTACTCTCCTACGAGCAGTACTTC,CASSLRGRSLLSYEQYF
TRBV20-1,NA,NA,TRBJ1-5,TGCAGTGCTAGTGTGGACAGAAATCAGCCCCAGCATTTT,CSASVDRNQPQHF
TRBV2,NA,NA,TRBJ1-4,TGTGCCAGCAGTGAAACTCTGACGGCCACTAATGAAAAACTGTTTTTT,CASSETLTATNEKLFF
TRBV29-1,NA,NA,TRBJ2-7,TGCAGCGTGGGGACCTTAATAGGCTACGAGCAGTACTTC,CSVGTLIGYEQYF
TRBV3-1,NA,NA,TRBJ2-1,TGTGCCAGCAGCCAAGATATCCCCGCTGCGGCGGGGTTCTACAATGAGCAGTTCTTC,CASSQDIPAAAGFYNEQFF
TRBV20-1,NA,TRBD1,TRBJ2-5,TGCAGTGCTAGTGGGGCGACAGGGATGGAGACCCAGTACTTC,CSASGATGMETQYF
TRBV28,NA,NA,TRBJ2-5,TGTGCCAGCAGTTTATATAAGCGGGCCCAAGAGACCCAGTACTTC,CASSLYKRAQETQYF
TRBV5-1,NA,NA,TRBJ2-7,TGCGCCAGCAGCTCGGACGGGGGACCCTACGAGCAGTACTTC,CASSSDGGPYEQYF
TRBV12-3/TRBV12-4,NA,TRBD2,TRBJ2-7,TGTGCCAGCAGTTGCCTAGCGGGGGTTTCCGAGCAGTACTTC,CASSCLAGVSEQYF
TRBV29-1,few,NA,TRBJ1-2,TGCAGCGTTGACGCCTTAAATCGGGGTCGCTATGGCTACACCTTC,CSVDALNRGRYGYTF
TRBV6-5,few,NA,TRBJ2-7,TGTGCCAGCGCCAAAATCGACAGGTTCGCCTACGAGCAGTACTTC,CASAKIDRFAYEQYF
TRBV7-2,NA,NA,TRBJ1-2,TGTGCCAGCAGCTTAACATCTTCCGGGGCGTATGGCTACACCTTC,CASSLTSSGAYGYTF
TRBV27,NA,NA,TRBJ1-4,TGTGCCAGCAGTTCCCCAACGGATGAAAAACTGTTTTTT,CASSSPTDEKLFF
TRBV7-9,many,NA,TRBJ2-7,TGTGCCAGCAGCTTAACCTCGAACTACGAGCAGTACTTC,CASSLTSNYEQYF
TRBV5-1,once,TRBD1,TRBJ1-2,TGCGCCAGCAGACCTAGACAGGGGTTTAACTATGGCTACACCTTC,CASRPRQGFNYGYTF
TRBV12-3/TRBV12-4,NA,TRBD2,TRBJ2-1,TGTGCCAGTTCAGGCGGGAGGGGATTATTGGATAAGCAGTTCTTC,CASSGGRGLLDKQFF
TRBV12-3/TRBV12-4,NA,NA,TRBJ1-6,TGTGCCAGCAGTCCGTCCAGGCCGGAGGTGGGTTCACCCCTCCACTTT,CASSPSRPEVGSPLHF
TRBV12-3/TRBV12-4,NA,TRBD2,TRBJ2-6,TGTGCCAGCTCACGGGGGGACTCTACCGTCCTGACTTTC,CASSRGDSTVLTF
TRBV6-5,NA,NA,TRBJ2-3,TGTGCCAGCAAAGAGGGCACAGATACGCAGTATTTT,CASKEGTDTQYF
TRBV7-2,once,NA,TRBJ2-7,TGTGCCAGCAGCTTAGTGGGGGAAAGTGGGGGGTACTTC,CASSLVGESGGYF
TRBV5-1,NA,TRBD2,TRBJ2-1,TGCGCCAGCAGCTTGACTAGCGGTCCTCGCGGCAATGAGCAGTTCTTC,CASSLTSGPRGNEQFF
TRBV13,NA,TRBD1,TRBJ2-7,TGTGCCAGCAGCTTAGAGGGACAGAACTCCTACGAGCAGTACTTC,CASSLEGQNSYEQYF
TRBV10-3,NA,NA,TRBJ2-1,TGTGCCATCAGTGGGGCCTCGAGCGGAGTCTGGTTCTTC,CAISGASSGVWFF
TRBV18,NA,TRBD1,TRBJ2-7,TGTGCCAGCTCACCACGATCCGGGACAGGGAACGAGCAGTACTTC,CASSPRSGTGNEQYF
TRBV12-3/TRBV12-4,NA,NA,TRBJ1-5,TGTGCCAGCTCCCTGGGGGGAATAGGCAATCAGCCCCAGCATTTT,CASSLGGIGNQPQHF
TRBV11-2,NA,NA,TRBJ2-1,TGTGCCAGCAGCTTAGATCTTGGGCTAGCCTCATACAATGAGCAGTTCTTC,CASSLDLGLASYNEQFF